These T cell receptor beta chains were read from a single sample in a study of T cells in Graves' hyperthyroidism and ophthalmopathy. TCRdb fed the multiplex PCR reads into MiXCR, producing one record per CDR3 protein. The data contain around 260,000 distinct CDR3 sequences, less than 30% of them singletons. Sequenced: blood. These TCRs come from a man in his forties with Graves' hyperthyroidism that later progressed to Graves' ophthalmopathy. CDR3s include the opening cysteine and the closing phenylalanine or tryptophan. The D gene is left open where the match is weak. Some rows have no size entry. The others give once, few or many, or a class for an expanded clone.

v_call	d_call	j_call	clone_size	cdr3_nt	cdr3_aa
TRBV5-1	TRBD1	TRBJ2-6	-	TGCGCCAGCAGATATGGACAGGGATCCTCTGGGGCCAACGTCCTGACTTTC	CASRYGQGSSGANVLTF
TRBV6-2/TRBV6-3	TRBD2	TRBJ2-5	many	TGTGCCAGCAGTGCTAGCGGGATACAAGAGACCCAGTACTTC	CASSASGIQETQYF
TRBV12-3/TRBV12-4	-	TRBJ1-5	many	TGTGCCAGCAGTCCCCGACAGAGCAATCAGCCCCAGCATTTT	CASSPRQSNQPQHF
TRBV14	TRBD1	TRBJ2-7	many	TGTGCCAGCAGCCAAGTGGGACAGGACTACGAGCAGTACTTC	CASSQVGQDYEQYF
TRBV12-3/TRBV12-4	TRBD1	TRBJ2-2	many	TGTGCCAGCACTCGTACAGGGGCCACCGGGGAGCTGTTTTTT	CASTRTGATGELFF
TRBV19	-	TRBJ1-2	once	TGTGCCAGTAGTATTCCGGGGACTGGTGGCTACACCTTC	CASSIPGTGGYTF
TRBV6-5	TRBD1	TRBJ1-5	many	TGTGCCAGCAACTCAGGGGGCGTTGGTCAGCCCCAGCATTTT	CASNSGGVGQPQHF
TRBV25-1	TRBD1	TRBJ2-5	many	TGTGCCAGCAGTGCACGACAGGGGGCCGGGGAGACCCAGTACTTC	CASSARQGAGETQYF
TRBV20-1	-	TRBJ1-2	many	TGCAGTGCTAGTTTCGGGGAAGACTATGGCTACACCTTC	CSASFGEDYGYTF
TRBV18	-	TRBJ2-7	many	TGTGCCAGCTCACCAGGCTTAGCGGTAAGCTACGAGCAGTACTTC	CASSPGLAVSYEQYF
TRBV6-5	-	TRBJ2-7	many	TGTGCCACCTCACGGGGCACCTACGAGCAGTACTTC	CATSRGTYEQYF
TRBV7-8	-	TRBJ1-5	-	TGTGCCAGCAGCTTGAATTATCCCCAGCCCCAGCATTTT	CASSLNYPQPQHF
TRBV20-1	TRBD2	TRBJ2-1	many	TGCAGTGCTCAAGAGGTGGGAGGGGCAGAGGATGAGCAGTTCTTC	CSAQEVGGAEDEQFF
TRBV7-3	-	TRBJ2-2	many	TGTGCCAGCAGTTTGGGCGTGATGGGCACCGGGGAGCTGTTTTTT	CASSLGVMGTGELFF
TRBV5-1	TRBD1	TRBJ2-7	many	TGCGCCAGCAGCCGGGAAAGCACAGGGGGAAACTACGAGCAGTACTTC	CASSRESTGGNYEQYF
TRBV5-1	-	TRBJ1-5	many	TGCGCCAGCAGCTTGGACGGCCAGCCCCAGCATTTT	CASSLDGQPQHF
TRBV7-8	TRBD2	TRBJ2-5	few	TGTGCCAGCAGCCTTAGCGGGAGCGGGCAAGAGACCCAGTACTTC	CASSLSGSGQETQYF
TRBV27	TRBD1	TRBJ1-2	-	TGTGCCAGCAGGAGGACAGGTGTCTATGGCTACACCTTC	CASRRTGVYGYTF
TRBV7-7	-	TRBJ2-5	many	TGTGCTAGCAGCCAAACCGCAGGGTTCCAAGAGACCCAGTACTTC	CASSQTAGFQETQYF
TRBV19	-	TRBJ2-6	-	TGTGCCAGTAGTCGTCATGGGGGTTCCAGCTCTGGGGCCAACGTCCTGACTTTC	CASSRHGGSSSGANVLTF
TRBV12-3/TRBV12-4	TRBD1	TRBJ2-7	-	TGTGCCAGTCTAGGGGGCGCAAAAGATGAGCAGTACTTC	CASLGGAKDEQYF
TRBV29-1	-	TRBJ1-1	many	TGCAGCGTTACCCGGGACTTCGGCATTGAAGCTTTCTTT	CSVTRDFGIEAFF
TRBV7-2	-	TRBJ2-5	many	TGTGCCAGCAGCTCACTCGGGGCCCAGTACTTC	CASSSLGAQYF
TRBV6-5	TRBD1	TRBJ1-5	many	TGTGCCAGCAGTTCTCGACAGGGCGATCAGCCCCAGCATTTT	CASSSRQGDQPQHF
TRBV29-1	TRBD1	TRBJ1-5	many	TGCAGCGTTGGGGACAGGGGGAACCAGCCCCAGCATTTT	CSVGDRGNQPQHF
TRBV7-2	-	TRBJ2-7	many	TGTGCCAGCAGCTTTGGTGTTAGCGCCTACGAGCAGTACTTC	CASSFGVSAYEQYF
TRBV19	-	TRBJ1-5	many	TGTGCCAGTAGAGAGGGGGGATTCAGCAATCAGCCCCAGCATTTT	CASREGGFSNQPQHF
TRBV24-1	TRBD1	TRBJ2-5	many	TGTGCCACCAGTGGCCGGGACAGGGGTGGAGAGACCCAGTACTTC	CATSGRDRGGETQYF
TRBV30	-	TRBJ1-6	-	TGTGCCTGGAGGGCAAATTCACCCCTCCACTTT	CAWRANSPLHF
TRBV6-1	-	TRBJ1-2	-	TGTGCCAGCAGAACAACGGGACTGCCGTATGGCTACACCTTC	CASRTTGLPYGYTF
TRBV11-1	-	TRBJ1-1	many	TGTGCCAGCAGCTCATACAGTGAAGCTTTCTTT	CASSSYSEAFF
TRBV11-2	TRBD1	TRBJ1-1	-	TGTGCCAGCAGCTCCGGGACAGGGGGCAGTAGGGCTGAAGCTTTCTTT	CASSSGTGGSRAEAFF
TRBV7-3	TRBD2	TRBJ2-7	many	TGTGCCAGCAGCTTAACCGGGACTAGCGGTTACGAGCAGTACTTC	CASSLTGTSGYEQYF
TRBV4-1	-	TRBJ2-2	many	TGCGCCAGCAGCCAAGCTCCCCGGCAGGGGAAAGCCGGGGAGCTGTTTTTT	CASSQAPRQGKAGELFF
TRBV6-5	TRBD2	TRBJ2-5	-	TGTGCCAGCAGTTGGGGACTAGCTCAAGGAGAGACCCAGTACTTC	CASSWGLAQGETQYF